These T cell receptor beta chains were read from a single sample in a study of blood T cell repertoires in COVID-19. The protocol was immunoSEQ multiplex PCR, while the TCRdb copy is restricted to in-frame clones and leaves out a portion. This table has 200,000 to 250,000 clones, 70% to 90% appearing once. The sample comprised peripheral blood. These receptors all come from a woman in her seventies with active or convalescent COVID-19. Both conserved end residues are part of each CDR3. D genes are given only for firm matches.

J gene	V gene	D gene	CDR3 protein	CDR3 DNA
TRBJ1-3	TRBV15	TRBD1	CATSIGDRAHLPTYF	TGTGCCACCAGCATCGGGGACAGGGCCCACCTACCCACATATTTT
TRBJ1-2	TRBV6-5	NA	CASSYRQGSSYTF	TGTGCCAGCAGTTACCGGCAGGGGAGTAGCTACACCTTC
TRBJ1-1	TRBV10-3	NA	CAISEPYLGGTEAFF	TGTGCCATCAGTGAACCTTATTTAGGGGGCACTGAAGCTTTCTTT
TRBJ1-2	TRBV6-2/TRBV6-3	NA	CASSYGQLYGYTF	TGTGCCAGCAGTTACGGACAACTCTATGGCTACACCTTC
TRBJ2-3	TRBV18	TRBD2	CASSRRLAGASEQYF	TGTGCCAGCTCACGCCGACTAGCGGGGGCCTCAGAGCAGTATTTT
TRBJ2-7	TRBV6-2/TRBV6-3	NA	CASSYGTPVKQYF	TGTGCCAGCAGTTACGGGACACCCGTCAAGCAGTACTTC
TRBJ1-2	TRBV4-3	NA	CASSSGLGYTF	TGCGCCAGCAGCTCCGGACTTGGCTACACCTTC
TRBJ2-7	TRBV9	NA	CASSVGGAVHEQYF	TGTGCCAGCAGCGTTGGGGGGGCAGTGCACGAGCAGTACTTC
TRBJ1-3	TRBV5-1	NA	CASSLFADSGNTIYF	TGCGCCAGCAGCTTGTTCGCAGACTCTGGAAACACCATATATTTT
TRBJ1-2	TRBV18	TRBD1	CASSPGQGNYGYTF	TGTGCCAGCTCACCGGGACAGGGTAACTATGGCTACACCTTC
TRBJ2-6	TRBV6-6	NA	CASRDTSGANVLTF	TGTGCCAGCAGAGACACCTCTGGGGCCAACGTCCTGACTTTC
TRBJ2-3	TRBV2	NA	CATRQGRATDTQYF	TGTGCCACAAGACAGGGGAGGGCCACAGATACGCAGTATTTT
TRBJ2-5	TRBV5-1	NA	CASSLVGGDAQYF	TGCGCCAGCAGCTTGGTCGGCGGGGACGCCCAGTACTTC
TRBJ1-1	TRBV9	NA	CASSVGQGSTEAFF	TGTGCCAGCAGCGTAGGTCAGGGGAGCACTGAAGCTTTCTTT
TRBJ2-6	TRBV10-2	NA	CASSEPSSGANVLTF	TGCGCCAGCAGTGAACCGAGCTCTGGGGCCAACGTCCTGACTTTC
TRBJ2-1	TRBV7-6	NA	CASSLLRTVDNEQFF	TGTGCCAGCAGCCTCCTAAGGACAGTGGACAATGAGCAGTTCTTC
TRBJ1-1	TRBV11-2	NA	CASISGTKYLNTEAFF	TGTGCCAGCATCTCCGGGACAAAATACCTGAACACTGAAGCTTTCTTT